This TCR beta chain was retrieved from a study of T cells in Graves' hyperthyroidism and ophthalmopathy (dated by TCRdb to the late 2010s). In the study overall: Peripheral blood was sampled at the time of initial diagnosis, prior to any treatment. To identify TCR V-J signatures that set the groups apart, the researchers used a discovery cohort of more than 95 patients, made up of roughly 40 with Graves' ophthalmopathy and some 60 with stable Graves' hyperthyroidism. Whether ophthalmopathy could be predicted prospectively was tested in an independent validation cohort made up of roughly 19 hyperthyroidism patients plus 17 patients who later progressed to ophthalmopathy. The 85 to 100 discovery patients were randomly split 7:3 into training and test sets. Thyroid tissue and blood T-cell repertoires from more than five Graves' hyperthyroidism patients were also compared in the study. After blood sampling, hyperthyroidism patients were treated with methimazole at a starting dose of 30 mg daily, and ophthalmopathy patients were treated with high-dose intravenous methylprednisolone. According to the paper, TCR Vbeta CDR3 sequencing was carried out on about 140 peripheral blood samples, which came from fewer than 50 ophthalmopathy, under 85 hyperthyroidism and approximately 17 progressor patients. The study at large found these results: Most expanded thyroid clonotypes (frequency above 0.001) were also found in blood, which suggests that blood repertoires may mirror thyroid immune responses. No statistical method was used to set the sample size in advance, and investigators knew the group allocation. In validation, progression to ophthalmopathy was predicted by the model with more than 65% sensitivity and roughly 72% specificity, a median of approximately 6.5 months before onset. In cross-validation, a model built on a 13 V-J signature told ophthalmopathy apart from stable hyperthyroidism with just under 90% sensitivity and roughly 83% specificity, and in testing the same model reached 80%/75%.

The TCR beta CDR3 regions were amplified from the RNA transcripts. The TCR CDR3 was subjected to a first round of RT-PCR using the HTBI primer set and the Qiagen OneStep RT-PCR kit. A second multiplex PCR round built the libraries, followed by size selection and purification. Sequencing of the libraries was done on an Illumina HiSeq2000 using paired-end 100 bp reads. The study's own analysis went as follows. SOAPnuke was used to process the raw data, removing reads that contained adapters or uncalled bases, had a mean Phred below 15, or lacked an exact match to the constant primer or identifier. High-quality paired reads were merged with COPE v1.2.5, and unique nucleotide sequences were defined as clonotypes. MiTCR v1.1 was used to align the clonotypes against IMGT TRBV, TRBD and TRBJ reference segments. The analysis included only V-J combinations with a frequency above 0.0001, which together covered approximately 99% of the repertoires. A TCS score was defined as the ratio between F50 (clonal expansion) and ExV (chaos), using BLOSUM62-based TCRdist between CDR3 peptides within each V-J. Welch's t-statistics and random forest reduced 450 to 600 V-J features to some 14, which were used in a naive Bayes classifier (R e1071). In-frame beta chains were kept once TCRdb had trimmed the public reads at Q25 with fastp and called clones with MiXCR. Rows matching on CDR3 protein sequence are summarized as one entry with the most common DNA and genes. TCRdb, not the authors, supplied the V and J calls. The sample profile shows approximately 600,000 distinct CDR3 sequences; 12% to 15% of them were found once. Over 6% of the sample is held by the ten biggest clonotypes.

Moderately to severely active disease, a Clinical Activity Score of at least 3, a NOSPECS grade of at least 4, and a duration under 3 months were present in ophthalmopathy patients. Any patient with an uncontrolled infection, another autoimmune disease, pregnancy or lactation was excluded. Clinical symptoms, serum thyroxine and TRAb, thyroid ultrasound, and orbital computed tomography formed the basis for the diagnoses. PBMCs were separated from under 11 ml of fresh peripheral blood using Ficoll-Paque density gradient centrifugation. Total RNA was extracted with Trizol reagent, and quality was checked on an Agilent 2100 Bioanalyzer. The germline ends are 8 bases apart after V is trimmed by 2 bases and J by 3 bases. The CDR3 goes from the cysteine to the phenylalanine over 14 residues. Just CDR3 DNA is preserved here, 42 bases in frame from base 1. For CDR1 and CDR2, the germline V gene lists MNHEY and SVGEGT.

This clonotype has ten or more counts. Its antigen target is currently unknown. Nothing much larger sits one base from this clone, and base qualities are not available. The source of this sequence is a woman younger than 35 with Graves' ophthalmopathy. The sample was blood. The sequence links TRBV6-2 or TRBV6-3 to TRBJ2-1, with no confident D gene call. The bases read TGTGCCAGCAGTTACCCCCTCAACTACAATGAGCAGTTCTTC. The resulting protein is CASSYPLNYNEQFF.